This is a list of T cell receptor beta chains from one sample in a study of T cell repertoires in cytomegalovirus infection. One entry per CDR3 protein results from TCRdb running MiXCR on the reads. The top ten clones hold roughly 13% of a sample with approximately 910,000 distinct CDR3 sequences, approximately 30% of them seen once. The antigens for these receptors are not known. The sample here was cultured CD8+ T cells from PBMCs, taken from culture after CMV antigen stimulation. These receptors originate from a human donor in good health (CMV status not recorded). Some clones in this sample may be carry-over from other donors' samples. The CDR3 runs from the conserved cysteine through the conserved F or W. The D gene is left open where the match is weak. A row's size may be missing; if present it is once, few, many or a size class.

CDR3 protein,CDR3 DNA,D gene,clone size,V gene,J gene
CASSTDLAGGATDTQYF,TGTGCCAGTAGTACTGACCTAGCGGGGGGCGCCACAGATACGCAGTATTTT,TRBD2,few,TRBV19,TRBJ2-3
CASRAGHQGTEAFF,TGTGCCAGCAGAGCGGGACACCAAGGGACTGAAGCTTTCTTT,-,-,TRBV7-9,TRBJ1-1
CASSTSGLNSYNEQFF,TGTGCCAGCAGTACTAGCGGGCTGAACTCCTACAATGAGCAGTTCTTC,TRBD2,few,TRBV6-4,TRBJ2-1
CASSLERDTDTQYF,TGTGCCAGCAGCTTAGAGCGGGACACAGATACGCAGTATTTT,TRBD2,-,TRBV7-6,TRBJ2-3
CASSGAGGYGYTF,TGTGCCAGCAGTGGGGCTGGGGGTTATGGCTACACCTTC,-,-,TRBV6-6,TRBJ1-2
CASSPSGRSGYNEQFF,TGCGCCAGCAGCCCCAGTGGGCGGAGCGGCTACAATGAGCAGTTCTTC,-,few,TRBV4-1,TRBJ2-1
CASLGGVLGYTF,TGTGCCAGCTTAGGGGGGGTACTGGGCTACACCTTC,-,-,TRBV7-2,TRBJ1-2
CASSMTSSQETQYF,TGTGCCAGTAGTATGACTAGCTCCCAAGAGACCCAGTACTTC,TRBD2,-,TRBV19,TRBJ2-5
CASSYVAGGENSYNEQFF,TGTGCCAGCAGTTACGTAGCGGGGGGTGAGAACTCCTACAATGAGCAGTTCTTC,TRBD2,-,TRBV6-5,TRBJ2-1
CASGTSGGYEQYF,TGCGCCAGCGGGACTAGTGGGGGCTACGAGCAGTACTTC,TRBD2,few,TRBV5-1,TRBJ2-7
CASKEIASYTGELFF,TGTGCCAGCAAGGAGATAGCTAGCTACACCGGGGAGCTGTTTTTT,-,-,TRBV6-2/TRBV6-3,TRBJ2-2
CASSADHRDLYNEQFF,TGTGCCAGCAGCGCCGACCACAGGGACCTTTACAATGAGCAGTTCTTC,-,-,TRBV9,TRBJ2-1
CASSSAPTAPLHF,TGTGCCAGCAGTTCCGCCCCGACAGCACCCCTCCACTTT,-,few,TRBV27,TRBJ1-6
CASNSGLAGGHGEQFF,TGTGCCAGCAACTCGGGACTAGCGGGGGGCCACGGTGAGCAGTTCTTC,TRBD2,few,TRBV11-2,TRBJ2-1
CSARGQGAGDTGELFF,TGCAGTGCTAGAGGACAGGGGGCGGGCGACACCGGGGAGCTGTTTTTT,TRBD1,many,TRBV20-1,TRBJ2-2
CASSFSRLAGGTDTQYF,TGTGCCAGCAGCTTTTCACGACTAGCGGGGGGCACAGATACGCAGTATTTT,TRBD2,few,TRBV11-2,TRBJ2-3
CASSYHPRPGQYYEQYF,TGTGCCAGCAGTTACCACCCCCGCCCGGGACAGTACTACGAGCAGTACTTC,TRBD1,-,TRBV6-5,TRBJ2-7
CASSYNLYEQYF,TGTGCCAGCAGCTACAACCTCTACGAGCAGTACTTC,-,few,TRBV12-3/TRBV12-4,TRBJ2-7
CASSQDTRQFYYSPLHF,TGCGCCAGCAGCCAAGATACGAGACAGTTTTACTATTCACCCCTCCACTTT,-,-,TRBV4-1,TRBJ1-6
CASSVLISIEQFF,TGTGCCAGTAGTGTCCTGATTTCGATTGAGCAGTTCTTC,-,-,TRBV19,TRBJ2-1
CASSFPGQGKYF,TGTGCCAGCAGTTTCCCCGGACAGGGGAAGTACTTC,TRBD1,few,TRBV12-3/TRBV12-4,TRBJ2-5
CASSQVQGKNQPQHF,TGCGCCAGCAGCCAAGTACAGGGAAAAAATCAGCCCCAGCATTTT,-,few,TRBV4-1,TRBJ1-5
CASSLEGARGYTF,TGTGCCAGCAGCTTAGAGGGGGCGCGAGGCTACACCTTC,TRBD1,-,TRBV7-9,TRBJ1-2
CASSLGQGRSQPQHF,TGTGCCAGCAGCTTGGGACAGGGAAGGAGTCAGCCCCAGCATTTT,TRBD1,-,TRBV5-5,TRBJ1-5
CASSQDNSVTSGANVLTF,TGCGCCAGCAGCCAAGATAACAGTGTCACCTCTGGGGCCAACGTCCTGACTTTC,-,few,TRBV4-1,TRBJ2-6
CASSVDNNNEQFF,TGTGCCAGCAGCGTCGACAATAACAATGAGCAGTTCTTC,-,-,TRBV9,TRBJ2-1
CASSLRTGGDEQFF,TGCGCCAGCAGCCTACGGACAGGGGGCGATGAGCAGTTCTTC,TRBD1,-,TRBV5-1,TRBJ2-1
CASSFDRTELYGYTF,TGTGCCAGCAGTTTCGACAGGACAGAGCTCTATGGCTACACCTTC,-,few,TRBV28,TRBJ1-2
CASSFQMNTEAFF,TGTGCCAGCAGTTTCCAGATGAACACTGAAGCTTTCTTT,-,few,TRBV6-1,TRBJ1-1
CASSLPLYNEQFF,TGTGCCAGCAGCTTACCTCTTTACAATGAGCAGTTCTTC,-,many,TRBV7-2,TRBJ2-1
CASSPPVGPSGNTIYF,TGTGCCAGCAGCCCTCCCGTGGGTCCCAGTGGAAACACCATATATTTT,-,-,TRBV9,TRBJ1-3
CASSPGQGPGPTNEKLFF,TGTGCCAGCAGCCCGGGACAGGGCCCCGGTCCAACTAATGAAAAACTGTTTTTT,TRBD1,many,TRBV12-3/TRBV12-4,TRBJ1-4
CSVEGTSGDEQFF,TGCAGCGTTGAAGGGACTAGCGGGGATGAGCAGTTCTTC,TRBD2,-,TRBV29-1,TRBJ2-1
CASSPQGPYGYTF,TGTGCCAGCAGCCCCCAGGGTCCCTATGGCTACACCTTC,-,-,TRBV7-9,TRBJ1-2
CASSYSMPPDPYNEQFF,TGTGCCAGCAGTTACTCGATGCCTCCTGATCCCTACAATGAGCAGTTCTTC,-,many,TRBV6-5,TRBJ2-1
CASRPPGDRGNTGELFF,TGCGCCAGCAGGCCACCCGGGGACAGGGGGAACACCGGGGAGCTGTTTTTT,TRBD1,few,TRBV23-1,TRBJ2-2
CASSIPLTGALLTNYGYTF,TGTGCCAGCAGTATCCCTTTGACAGGGGCTCTTCTAACTAACTATGGCTACACCTTC,TRBD1,few,TRBV27,TRBJ1-2
CASSLSLPVTDTQYF,TGTGCCAGCAGCTTATCATTGCCCGTCACAGATACGCAGTATTTT,-,few,TRBV7-6,TRBJ2-3
CGSSVASGGLTMMQFF,TGTGGCAGCAGTGTAGCTAGCGGGGGTCTAACAATGATGCAGTTCTTC,TRBD2,-,TRBV27,TRBJ2-1
CASSSGTRWGYTF,TGTGCCAGCAGTTCCGGGACACGATGGGGCTACACCTTC,-,-,TRBV27,TRBJ1-2
CASSGWRGGADTQYF,TGTGCCAGCAGCGGATGGCGGGGTGGTGCAGATACGCAGTATTTT,-,few,TRBV9,TRBJ2-3
CASSSGTVGGAFF,TGCGCCAGCAGCTCCGGGACGGTCGGTGGAGCTTTCTTT,-,-,TRBV5-1,TRBJ1-1
CASSSASGIAAAYNEQFF,TGTGCCAGCAGCTCCGCATCGGGGATTGCGGCAGCCTACAATGAGCAGTTCTTC,-,-,TRBV5-4,TRBJ2-1
CASSELAGGGGELFF,TGTGCCAGCAGTGAATTGGCAGGGGGGGGCGGGGAGCTGTTTTTT,-,-,TRBV6-1,TRBJ2-2
CANSHAVMGSSIYEQYF,TGTGCCAACAGCCATGCAGTTATGGGGTCCTCCATCTACGAGCAGTACTTC,-,-,TRBV5-4,TRBJ2-7
CASTTDTLEAFF,TGTGCCAGCACCACCGACACTCTTGAAGCTTTCTTT,-,many,TRBV12-3/TRBV12-4,TRBJ1-1
CAISFGTEYYEQYF,TGTGCCATCAGTTTCGGGACAGAGTACTACGAGCAGTACTTC,TRBD1,-,TRBV10-3,TRBJ2-7